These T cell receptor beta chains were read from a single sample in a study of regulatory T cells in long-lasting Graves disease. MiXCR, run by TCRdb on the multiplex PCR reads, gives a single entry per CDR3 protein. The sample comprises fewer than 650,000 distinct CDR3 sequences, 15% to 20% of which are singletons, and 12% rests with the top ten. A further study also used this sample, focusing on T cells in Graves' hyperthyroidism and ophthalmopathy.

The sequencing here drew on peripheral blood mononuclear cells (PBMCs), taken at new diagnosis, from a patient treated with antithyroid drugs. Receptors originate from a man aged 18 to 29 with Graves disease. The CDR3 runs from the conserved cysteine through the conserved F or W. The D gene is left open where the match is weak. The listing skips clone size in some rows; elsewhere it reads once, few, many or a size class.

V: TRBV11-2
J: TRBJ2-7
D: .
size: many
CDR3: CASSLEALTYEQYF
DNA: TGTGCCAGCAGCTTAGAAGCGTTGACCTACGAGCAGTACTTC

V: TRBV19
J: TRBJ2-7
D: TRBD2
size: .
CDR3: CASSFSAGRGSYEQYF
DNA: TGTGCCAGTAGTTTCTCGGCCGGGAGGGGTTCCTACGAGCAGTACTTC

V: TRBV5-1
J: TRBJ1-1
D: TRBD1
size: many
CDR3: CASSLMGQGETEAFF
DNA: TGCGCCAGCAGCTTGATGGGACAGGGGGAAACTGAAGCTTTCTTT

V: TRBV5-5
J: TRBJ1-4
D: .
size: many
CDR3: CASSDTGREIEKLFF
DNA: TGTGCCAGCAGCGACACAGGGAGAGAAATAGAAAAACTGTTTTTT

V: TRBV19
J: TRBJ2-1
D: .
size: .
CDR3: CASSIDLGFSYNEQFF
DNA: TGTGCCAGTAGTATAGATTTGGGGTTCTCCTACAATGAGCAGTTCTTC

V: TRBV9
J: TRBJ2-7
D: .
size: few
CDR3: CASHEQYF
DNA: TGTGCCAGTCACGAGCAGTACTTC

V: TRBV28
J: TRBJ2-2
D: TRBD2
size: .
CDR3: CASSFYAGEYTGELFF
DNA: TGTGCCAGCAGTTTCTATGCGGGAGAGTACACCGGGGAGCTGTTTTTT

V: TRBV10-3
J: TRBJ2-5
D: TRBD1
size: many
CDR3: CAISESFDREWETQYF
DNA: TGTGCCATCAGTGAGTCTTTCGACAGGGAATGGGAGACCCAGTACTTC

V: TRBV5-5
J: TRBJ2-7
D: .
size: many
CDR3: CASSLARQGSEQYF
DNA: TGCGCCAGCAGCTTGGCCCGGCAGGGGTCCGAGCAGTACTTC

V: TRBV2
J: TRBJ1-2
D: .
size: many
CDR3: CASSEKGYGYTF
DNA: TGTGCCAGCAGTGAAAAGGGGTATGGCTACACCTTC

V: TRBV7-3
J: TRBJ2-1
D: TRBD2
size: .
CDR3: CASSLQPGLASDEQFF
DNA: TGTGCCAGCAGCTTACAACCGGGACTAGCTTCCGATGAGCAGTTCTTC

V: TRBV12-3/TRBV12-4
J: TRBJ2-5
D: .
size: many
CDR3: CASSLRRREQETQYF
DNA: TGTGCCAGCAGTTTACGACGTAGGGAGCAAGAGACCCAGTACTTC

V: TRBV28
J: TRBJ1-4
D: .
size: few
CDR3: CASSPVLEEKLFF
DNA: TGTGCCAGCAGTCCCGTCCTTGAGGAAAAACTGTTTTTT

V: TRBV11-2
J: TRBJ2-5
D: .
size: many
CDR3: CASSGVFRLGETQYF
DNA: TGTGCCAGCAGCGGCGTTTTTAGGCTGGGGGAGACCCAGTACTTC